This TCR beta chain was identified during a study of cytomegalovirus exposure and HLA in healthy donors. General study results and limits: V segments that were indistinguishable, TRBV6-2 and TRBV6-3 among them, were omitted from analysis.

Use of 60 Vbeta and 13 Jbeta primers characterized the PCR. Here immunoSEQ multiplex PCR was the method, and the copy in TCRdb shows in-frame clones only, minus some. The data show under 200,000 clones, 75% to 85% seen once. About this clone: Its target is not known.

Germline assignment: CDR1 SGDLS and CDR2 YYNGEE. The CDR3 has 14 amino acids. V dropped 2 bases and J dropped 5; count of bases not matched to a gene: 4. Sequenced input: PBMCs. This clonotype originated in a male donor in good health and CMV-seropositive. V is TRBV9 and J is TRBJ1-1, with 9 positions matching TRBD1. DNA for the CDR3: TGTGCCAGCAGCGTCCAGACAGGGGGTACTGAAGCTTTCTTT. It is translated as CASSVQTGGTEAFF.